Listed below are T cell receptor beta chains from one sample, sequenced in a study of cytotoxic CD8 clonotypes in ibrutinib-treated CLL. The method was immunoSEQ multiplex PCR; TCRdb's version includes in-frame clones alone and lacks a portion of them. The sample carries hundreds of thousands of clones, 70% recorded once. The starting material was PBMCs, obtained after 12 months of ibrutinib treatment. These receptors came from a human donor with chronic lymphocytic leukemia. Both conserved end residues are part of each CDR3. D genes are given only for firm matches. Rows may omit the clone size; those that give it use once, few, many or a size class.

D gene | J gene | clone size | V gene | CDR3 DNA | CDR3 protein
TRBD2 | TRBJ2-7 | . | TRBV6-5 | TGTGCCAGCCTGAGGGCGGGAGGGTACGAGCAGTACTTC | CASLRAGGYEQYF
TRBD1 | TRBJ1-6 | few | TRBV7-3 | TGTGCCAGCAGCCCGCGGACAGGCGCTAATTCACCCCTCCACTTT | CASSPRTGANSPLHF
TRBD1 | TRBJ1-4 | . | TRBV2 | TGTGCCAGCACCCGACAGGGGGCGACTAATGAAAAACTGTTTTTT | CASTRQGATNEKLFF
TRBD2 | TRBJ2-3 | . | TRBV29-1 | TGCAGCGTCCAGAGGGGCGGGAGGGTTTTAGATACGCAGTATTTT | CSVQRGGRVLDTQYF
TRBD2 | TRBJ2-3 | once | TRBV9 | TGTGCCAGCAGCGTAGGATCTAGCGGGAATGCAGATACGCAGTATTTT | CASSVGSSGNADTQYF
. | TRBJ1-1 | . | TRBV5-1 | TGCGCCAGCAGCTTTATTCAATGGCTGCGGAACACTGAAGCTTTCTTT | CASSFIQWLRNTEAFF
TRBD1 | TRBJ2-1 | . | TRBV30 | TGTGCCTGGAGTGACCCTGGACAGGGGTATACGGGTGAGCAGTTCTTC | CAWSDPGQGYTGEQFF
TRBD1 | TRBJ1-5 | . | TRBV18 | TGTGCCAGCTCACCCACAGGGGACAATCAGCCCCAGCATTTT | CASSPTGDNQPQHF
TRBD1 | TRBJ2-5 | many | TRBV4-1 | TGCGCCAGCAGCCTGGGACAGGGGGTCGAGACCCAGTACTTC | CASSLGQGVETQYF
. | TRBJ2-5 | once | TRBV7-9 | TGTGCCAGCAGCGGCGACTTCACGGGGGAGACCCAGTACTTC | CASSGDFTGETQYF
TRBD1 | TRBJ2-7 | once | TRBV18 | TGTGCCAGCTCACCACAATACAGGGGTTCCTACGAGCAGTACTTC | CASSPQYRGSYEQYF
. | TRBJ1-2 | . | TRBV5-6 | TGTGCCAGCATACCAAGCGGGATTCACATCTATGGCTACACCTTC | CASIPSGIHIYGYTF
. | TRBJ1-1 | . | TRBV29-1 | TGCAGCGTTACCCGGACACTTATGAACACTGAAGCTTTCTTT | CSVTRTLMNTEAFF
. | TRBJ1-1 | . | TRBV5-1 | TGCGCCAGCAGCTTGGCCGGGTATTATGAAGCTTTCTTT | CASSLAGYYEAFF
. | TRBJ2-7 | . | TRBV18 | TGTGCCAGCTCACCCTGGGCAGGGTTTGGCGAGCAGTACTTC | CASSPWAGFGEQYF
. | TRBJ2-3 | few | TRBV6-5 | TGTGCCAGCAGTGGCAGGGGGGGCGGCACGCAGTATTTT | CASSGRGGGTQYF
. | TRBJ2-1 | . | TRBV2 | TGTGCCAGCACCCGGGCCAGGGGAGATTATGAGCAGTTCTTC | CASTRARGDYEQFF
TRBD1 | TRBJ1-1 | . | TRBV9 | TGTGCCAGCAGCGTAGGGCAGGGACAGGGGATTAACCAAGCTTTCTTT | CASSVGQGQGINQAFF
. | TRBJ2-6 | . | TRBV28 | TGTGCCAGCAGCTCCACAGGGTCTGGGGCCAACGTCCTGACTTTC | CASSSTGSGANVLTF
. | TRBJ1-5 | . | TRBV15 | TGTGCCACCAGCCCCGGGGGAAGCAATCAGCCCCAGCATTTT | CATSPGGSNQPQHF
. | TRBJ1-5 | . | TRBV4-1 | TGCGCCAGCAGCCAAGACGAGGGGTTCTATCAGCCCCAGCATTTT | CASSQDEGFYQPQHF
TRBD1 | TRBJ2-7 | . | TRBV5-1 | TGCGCCAGCAGACCCTCCGACAGGGGAGGGCAGTACTTC | CASRPSDRGGQYF
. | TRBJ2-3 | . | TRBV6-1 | TGTGCCAGCAGTTCGGGACTCACAGATACGCAGTATTTT | CASSSGLTDTQYF
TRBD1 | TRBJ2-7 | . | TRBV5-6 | TGTGCCAGCAGCCTGGGACAGGGGGCCTACGAGCAGTACTTC | CASSLGQGAYEQYF
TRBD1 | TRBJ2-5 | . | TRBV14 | TGTGCCAGCAGCCAAGATCTGGGGCAGGGGGCGACCCAGTACTTC | CASSQDLGQGATQYF
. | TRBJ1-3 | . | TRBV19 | TGTGCCAGCACCACCGGGACAATGGGAAACACCATATATTTT | CASTTGTMGNTIYF
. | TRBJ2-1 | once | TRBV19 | TGTGCCAGTAGTATAGTGACGGGAGCGGGCAATGAGCAGTTCTTC | CASSIVTGAGNEQFF
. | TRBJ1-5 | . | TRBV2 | TGTGCCAGCAGTCCGAACTTTGGCAATCAGCCCCAGCATTTT | CASSPNFGNQPQHF
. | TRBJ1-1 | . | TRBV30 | TGTGCCGGGAGTTACGGGGTCCCGAACACTGAAGCTTTCTTT | CAGSYGVPNTEAFF
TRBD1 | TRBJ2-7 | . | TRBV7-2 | TGTGCCAGCAGCCCTCCGGGACAGGGCCGGATCGAGCAGTACTTC | CASSPPGQGRIEQYF
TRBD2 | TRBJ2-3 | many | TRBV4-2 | TGTGCCAGCAGCCAAGATGCCAGCGGGGGGGCGGATACGCAGTATTTT | CASSQDASGGADTQYF
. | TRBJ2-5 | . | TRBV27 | TGTGCCAGCAGTCCGCTTGGGAATTTACAAGTGCCCCAGTACTTC | CASSPLGNLQVPQYF
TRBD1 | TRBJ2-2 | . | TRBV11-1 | TGTGCCAGCAGCTTCCGGGACAGCACCGGGGAGCTGTTTTTT | CASSFRDSTGELFF
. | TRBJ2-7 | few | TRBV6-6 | TGTGCCAGCAGTGCCCAGGTCGGGATAATCTACGAGCAGTACTTC | CASSAQVGIIYEQYF
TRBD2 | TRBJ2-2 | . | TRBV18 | TGTGCCAGCTCACCTAAACTAGCGGGAGGAGGCACCGGGGAGCTGTTTTTT | CASSPKLAGGGTGELFF
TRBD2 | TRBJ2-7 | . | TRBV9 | TGTGCCAGCAGCGTAGCCGGGAGGGCCTGGGAAGAGCAGTACTTC | CASSVAGRAWEEQYF
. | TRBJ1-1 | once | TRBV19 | TGTGCCAGTAGTAATTCCAACACTGAAGCTTTCTTT | CASSNSNTEAFF
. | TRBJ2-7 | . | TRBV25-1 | TGTGCCAGCAGTGACCCCTCGATGGGGGGCAGCTCCTACGAGCAGTACTTC | CASSDPSMGGSSYEQYF
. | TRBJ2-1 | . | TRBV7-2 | TGTGCCAGCAGCTTTTCCTTCGGGGAGCAGTTCTTC | CASSFSFGEQFF
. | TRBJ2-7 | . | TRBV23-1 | TGCGCCAGCAGTCAGAACCAGGGAATTTACGAGCAGTACTTC | CASSQNQGIYEQYF
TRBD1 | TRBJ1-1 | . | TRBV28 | TGTGCCAGCAGTTTACACCAAAGTATCCGGGACAGGGGGCTTGTCTTT | CASSLHQSIRDRGLVF
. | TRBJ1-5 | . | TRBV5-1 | TGCGCCAGCAGCTTGGTCGGCGGTAGCAATCAGCCCCAGCATTTT | CASSLVGGSNQPQHF
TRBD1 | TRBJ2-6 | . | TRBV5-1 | TGCGCCAGCAGCTTGGGGAATACCGGGACAGCCAACTCTGGGGCCAACGTCCTGACTTTC | CASSLGNTGTANSGANVLTF
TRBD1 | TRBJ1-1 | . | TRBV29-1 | TGCAGCGTTGAAAACCGTCGGACAGGGTGGATGAACACTGAAGCTTTCTTT | CSVENRRTGWMNTEAFF
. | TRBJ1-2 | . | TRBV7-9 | TGTGCCAGCAGCTTCTACAGGGCCGATGGCTACACCTTC | CASSFYRADGYTF
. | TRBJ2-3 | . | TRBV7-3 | TGTGCCAGCAGCGAAACGATTAATCGCCCAGATACGCAGTATTTT | CASSETINRPDTQYF
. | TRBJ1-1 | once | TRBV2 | TGTGCCAGCAATCGGGGGATTAACACTGAAGCTTTCTTT | CASNRGINTEAFF
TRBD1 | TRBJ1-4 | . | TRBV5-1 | TGCGCCAGCAGCATTGGACAGGGTCTCTCCTTAGATAATGAAAAACTGTTTTTT | CASSIGQGLSLDNEKLFF
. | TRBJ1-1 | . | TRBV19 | TGTGCCAGTAGACGAACACAGGGGAACACTGAAGCTTTCTTT | CASRRTQGNTEAFF
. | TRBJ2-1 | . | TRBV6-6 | TGTGCCAGCAGCTTAGGGATTTCCTCCTACAATGAGCAGTTCTTC | CASSLGISSYNEQFF
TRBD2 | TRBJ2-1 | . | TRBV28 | TGTGCCAGCAGTTTAAGGGGACTAGGCCCGTTCTTC | CASSLRGLGPFF
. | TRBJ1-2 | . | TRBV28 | TGTGCCAGCAGTTTTAGTCCAGATCCTAACTATGGCTACACCTTC | CASSFSPDPNYGYTF
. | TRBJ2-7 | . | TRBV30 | TGTGCCTGGAGTTTGAACAGGGCCTACGAGCAGTACTTC | CAWSLNRAYEQYF
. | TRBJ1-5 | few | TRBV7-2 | TGTGCCAGCAGCCCGGGACCCTCAAACGGGCCTCAGCATTTT | CASSPGPSNGPQHF
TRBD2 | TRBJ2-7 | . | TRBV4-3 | TGCGCCAGCAGCCAAGTTACTAGCGGGAACTCCTACGAGCAGTACTTC | CASSQVTSGNSYEQYF
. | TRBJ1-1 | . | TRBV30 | TGTGCCTGGAGTGCCCCGTCGACCTTCGGAGCTTTCTTT | CAWSAPSTFGAFF
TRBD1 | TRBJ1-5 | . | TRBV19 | TGTGCCAGTAGTATCGTCAGGGGGCGTCAGCCCCAGCATTTT | CASSIVRGRQPQHF
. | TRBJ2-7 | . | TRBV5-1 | TGCGCCAGCAGCTTGGTGGCGGGAAAGAACGAGCAGTACTTC | CASSLVAGKNEQYF
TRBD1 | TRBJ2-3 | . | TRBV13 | TGTGCCAGCCCTGGACGGAGACAGGGGGCCGCAGATACGCAGTATTTT | CASPGRRQGAADTQYF